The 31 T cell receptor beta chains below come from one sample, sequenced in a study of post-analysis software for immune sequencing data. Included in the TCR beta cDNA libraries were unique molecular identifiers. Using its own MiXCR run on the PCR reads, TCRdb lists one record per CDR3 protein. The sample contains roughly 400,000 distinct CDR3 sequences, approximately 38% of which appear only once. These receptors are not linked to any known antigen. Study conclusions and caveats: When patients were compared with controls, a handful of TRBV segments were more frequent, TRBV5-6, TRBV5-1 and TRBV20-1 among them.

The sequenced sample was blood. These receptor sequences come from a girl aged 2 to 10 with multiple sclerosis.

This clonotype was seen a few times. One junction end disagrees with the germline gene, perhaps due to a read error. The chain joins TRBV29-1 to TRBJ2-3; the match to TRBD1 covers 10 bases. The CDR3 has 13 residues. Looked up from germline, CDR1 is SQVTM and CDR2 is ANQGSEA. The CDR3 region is CSVTGGIADTRYF. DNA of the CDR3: TGCAGCGTGACAGGGGGCATCGCAGATACGCGGTATTTT.

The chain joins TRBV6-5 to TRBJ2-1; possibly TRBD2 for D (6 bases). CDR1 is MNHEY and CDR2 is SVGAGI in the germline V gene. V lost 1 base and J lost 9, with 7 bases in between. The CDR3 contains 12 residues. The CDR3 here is CASSYFGGEQFF. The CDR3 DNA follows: TGTGCCAGCAGTTACTTCGGGGGTGAGCAGTTCTTC.

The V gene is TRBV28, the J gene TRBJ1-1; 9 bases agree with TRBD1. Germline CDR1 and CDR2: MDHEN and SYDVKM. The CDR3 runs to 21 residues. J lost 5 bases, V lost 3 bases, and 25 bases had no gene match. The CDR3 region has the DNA TGTGCCAGCAGTTTGTTTCCTTTCAGGGTATACAGGGGGCGAGAGAAAACTGAAGCTTTCTTT. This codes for CASSLFPFRVYRGREKTEAFF.

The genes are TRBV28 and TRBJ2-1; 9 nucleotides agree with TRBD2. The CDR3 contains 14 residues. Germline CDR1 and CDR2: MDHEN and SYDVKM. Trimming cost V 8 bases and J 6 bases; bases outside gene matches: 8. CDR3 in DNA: TGTGCCAGCGGTAGCGGGGGCGAGTCCAATGAGCAGTTCTTC. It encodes CASGSGGESNEQFF.

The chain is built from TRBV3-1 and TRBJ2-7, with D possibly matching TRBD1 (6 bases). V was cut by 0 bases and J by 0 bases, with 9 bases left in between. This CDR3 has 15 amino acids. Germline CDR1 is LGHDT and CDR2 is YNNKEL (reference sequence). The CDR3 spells CASSQEWTDSYEQYF. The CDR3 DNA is TGTGCCAGCAGCCAAGAATGGACAGACTCCTACGAGCAGTACTTC.

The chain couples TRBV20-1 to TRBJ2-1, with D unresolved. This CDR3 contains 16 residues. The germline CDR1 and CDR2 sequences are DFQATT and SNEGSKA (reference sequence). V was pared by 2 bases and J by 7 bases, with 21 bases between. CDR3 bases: TGCAGTGCTAGAACACATAGGGCCCAGTACCTGAATGAGCAGTTCTTC. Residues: CSARTHRAQYLNEQFF.

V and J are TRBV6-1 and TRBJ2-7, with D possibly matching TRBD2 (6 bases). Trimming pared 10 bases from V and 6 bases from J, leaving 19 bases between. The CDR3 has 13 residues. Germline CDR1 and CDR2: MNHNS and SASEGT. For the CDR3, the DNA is TGTGCCACCTTCGGGGGTTTGCAGGGCGAGCAGTACTTC. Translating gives CATFGGLQGEQYF.

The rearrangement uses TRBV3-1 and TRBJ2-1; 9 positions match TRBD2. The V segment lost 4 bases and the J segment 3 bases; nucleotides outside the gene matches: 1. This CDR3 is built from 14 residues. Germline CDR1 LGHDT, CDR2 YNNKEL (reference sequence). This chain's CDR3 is CASSRSGGYNEQFF. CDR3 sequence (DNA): TGTGCCAGCAGCCGTAGCGGGGGCTACAATGAGCAGTTCTTC.

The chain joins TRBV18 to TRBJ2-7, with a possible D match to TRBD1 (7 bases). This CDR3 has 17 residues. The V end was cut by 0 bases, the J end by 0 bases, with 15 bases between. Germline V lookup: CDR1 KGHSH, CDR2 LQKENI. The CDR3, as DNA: TGTGCCAGCTCACCACCGGGGGGACAGTCCCGCTCCTACGAGCAGTACTTC. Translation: CASSPPGGQSRSYEQYF.

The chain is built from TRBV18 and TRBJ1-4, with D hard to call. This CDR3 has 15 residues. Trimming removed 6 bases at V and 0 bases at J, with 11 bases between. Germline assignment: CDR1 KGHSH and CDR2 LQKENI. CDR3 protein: CASSRDKTTNEKLFF. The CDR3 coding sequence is TGTGCCAGCTCCCGTGACAAGACAACTAATGAAAAACTGTTTTTT. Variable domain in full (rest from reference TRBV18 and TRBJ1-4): NAGVMQNPRHLVRRRGQEARLRCSPMKGHSHVYWYRQLPEEGLKFMVYLQKENIIDESGMPKERFSAEFPKEGPSILRIQQVVRGDSAAYFCASSRDKTTNEKLFFGSGTQLSVL.

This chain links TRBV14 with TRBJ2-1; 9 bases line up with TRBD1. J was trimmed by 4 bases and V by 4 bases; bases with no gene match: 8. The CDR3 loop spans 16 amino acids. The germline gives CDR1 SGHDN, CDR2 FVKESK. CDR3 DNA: TGTGCCAGCAGCCCCCCGGGACAGGGACCTTACAATGAGCAGTTCTTC. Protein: CASSPPGQGPYNEQFF.

The CDR3 protein is CAISAKAERGLTDTQYF. The CDR3 DNA reads TGTGCCATCAGTGCTAAGGCCGAGCGGGGTTTAACAGATACGCAGTATTTT. The chain couples TRBV10-3 to TRBJ2-3; 7 nucleotides match TRBD2. Trimming removed 4 bases from V and 3 bases from J; junction bases left unmatched: 13. The CDR3 extends over 17 amino acids. CDR1 and CDR2 from the germline V gene are ENHRY and SYGVKD.

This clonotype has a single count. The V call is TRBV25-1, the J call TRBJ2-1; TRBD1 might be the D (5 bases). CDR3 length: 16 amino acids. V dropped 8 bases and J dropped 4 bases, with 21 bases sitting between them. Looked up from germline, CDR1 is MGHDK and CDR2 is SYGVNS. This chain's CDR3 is CASSTRGVGNYNEQFF. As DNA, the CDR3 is TGTGCCAGCTCGACAAGGGGTGTTGGGAATTACAATGAGCAGTTCTTC.

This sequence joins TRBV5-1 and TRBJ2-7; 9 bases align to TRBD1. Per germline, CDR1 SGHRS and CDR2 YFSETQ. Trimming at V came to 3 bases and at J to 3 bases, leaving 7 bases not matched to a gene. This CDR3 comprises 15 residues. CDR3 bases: TGCGCCAGCAGCTCCGAGGGGACAGGGTACTACGAGCAGTACTTC. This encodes CASSSEGTGYYEQYF.

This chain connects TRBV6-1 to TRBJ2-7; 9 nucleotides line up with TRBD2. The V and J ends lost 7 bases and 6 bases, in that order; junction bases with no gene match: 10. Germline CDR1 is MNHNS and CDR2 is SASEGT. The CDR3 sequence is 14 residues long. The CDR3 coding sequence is TGTGCCAGCATCGAGGGCGGGAGGGCCGCCGAGCAGTACTTC. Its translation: CASIEGGRAAEQYF.

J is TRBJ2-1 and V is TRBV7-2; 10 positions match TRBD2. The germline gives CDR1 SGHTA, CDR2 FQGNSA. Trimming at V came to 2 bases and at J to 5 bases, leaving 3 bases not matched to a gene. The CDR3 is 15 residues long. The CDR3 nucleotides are TGTGCCAGCAGCTTATGGCTAGCGGGAGACAATGAGCAGTTCTTC. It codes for CASSLWLAGDNEQFF.

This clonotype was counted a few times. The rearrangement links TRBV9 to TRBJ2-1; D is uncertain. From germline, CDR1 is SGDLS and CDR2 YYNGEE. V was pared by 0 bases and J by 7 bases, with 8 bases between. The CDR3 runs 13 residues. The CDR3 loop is CASSVAPENEQFF. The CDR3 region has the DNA TGTGCCAGCAGCGTAGCCCCCGAGAATGAGCAGTTCTTC.

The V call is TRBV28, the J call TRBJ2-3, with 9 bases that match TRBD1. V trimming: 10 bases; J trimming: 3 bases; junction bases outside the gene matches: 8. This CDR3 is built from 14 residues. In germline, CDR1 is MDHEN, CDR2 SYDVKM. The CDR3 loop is CANSDGQGTDTQYF. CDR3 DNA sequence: TGTGCCAACTCGGATGGACAGGGGACAGATACGCAGTATTTT.

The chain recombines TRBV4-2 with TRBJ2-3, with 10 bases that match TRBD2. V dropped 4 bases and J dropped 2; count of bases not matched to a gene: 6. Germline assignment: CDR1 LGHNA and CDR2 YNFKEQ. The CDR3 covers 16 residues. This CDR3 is CASSRGSGGITDTQYF. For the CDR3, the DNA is TGTGCCAGCAGCCGTGGTAGCGGGGGGATCACAGATACGCAGTATTTT.

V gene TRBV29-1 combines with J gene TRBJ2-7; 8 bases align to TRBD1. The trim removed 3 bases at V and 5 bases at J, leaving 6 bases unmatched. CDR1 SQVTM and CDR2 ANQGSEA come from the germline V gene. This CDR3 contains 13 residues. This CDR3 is CSVEWTGSDEQYF. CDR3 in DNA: TGCAGCGTTGAGTGGACAGGGAGCGACGAGCAGTACTTC.

In DNA form, the CDR3 reads TGTGCCAGCAGTTTAGTTTTCGGACTAGCGGGAGTGGGTTTTAGCGACGAGCAGTACTTC. Encoded protein: CASSLVFGLAGVGFSDEQYF. This sequence joins TRBV28 and TRBJ2-7; 13 bases line up with TRBD2. Per the germline V gene, CDR1 is MDHEN and CDR2 is SYDVKM. Trimming at V came to 2 bases and at J to 5 bases, leaving 18 bases not matched to a gene. This CDR3 is 20 amino acids long.

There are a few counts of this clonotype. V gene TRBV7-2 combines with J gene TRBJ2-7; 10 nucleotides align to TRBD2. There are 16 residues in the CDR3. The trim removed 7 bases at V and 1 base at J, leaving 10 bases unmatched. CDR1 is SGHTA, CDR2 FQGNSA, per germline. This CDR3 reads CASTFSSGSKSYEQYF. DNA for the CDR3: TGTGCCAGCACCTTCTCTAGCGGGAGTAAATCCTACGAGCAGTACTTC.

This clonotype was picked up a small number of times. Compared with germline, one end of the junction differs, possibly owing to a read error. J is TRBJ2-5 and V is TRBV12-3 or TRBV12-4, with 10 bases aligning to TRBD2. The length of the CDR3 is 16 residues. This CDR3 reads CAGSLTGLAVQETQYF. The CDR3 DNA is TGTGCCGGCAGTTTGACCGGACTAGCGGTACAAGAGACCCAGTACTTC.

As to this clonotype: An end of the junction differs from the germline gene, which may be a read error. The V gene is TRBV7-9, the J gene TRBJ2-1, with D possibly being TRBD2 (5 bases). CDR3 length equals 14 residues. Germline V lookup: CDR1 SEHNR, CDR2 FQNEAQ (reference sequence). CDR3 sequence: CVSGWRSSYNEQFF. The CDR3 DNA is TGTGTCAGCGGATGGAGATCATCCTACAATGAGCAGTTCTTC.

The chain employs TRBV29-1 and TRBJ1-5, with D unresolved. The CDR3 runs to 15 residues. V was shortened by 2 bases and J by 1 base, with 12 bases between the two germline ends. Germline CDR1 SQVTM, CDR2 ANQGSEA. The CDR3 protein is CSVEFPGPSNQPQHF. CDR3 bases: TGCAGCGTTGAATTTCCCGGACCCAGCAATCAGCCCCAGCATTTT.

The CDR3 nucleotides are TGTGCCAGCAGTCCTAGTCTAGCGGGAGGGGACAATGAGCAGTTCTTC. Protein: CASSPSLAGGDNEQFF. This chain connects TRBV28 to TRBJ2-1, with 12 bases that match TRBD2. The CDR3 consists of 16 residues. Germline loops: CDR1 MDHEN, CDR2 SYDVKM. V was clipped by 5 bases and J by 5 bases; unmatched bases: 7.

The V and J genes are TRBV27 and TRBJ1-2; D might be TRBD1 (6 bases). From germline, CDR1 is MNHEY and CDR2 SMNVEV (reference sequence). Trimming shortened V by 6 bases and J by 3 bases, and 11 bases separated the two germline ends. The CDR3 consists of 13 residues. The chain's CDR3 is CASREGVDYGYTF. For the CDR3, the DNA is TGTGCCAGCAGGGAGGGGGTTGACTATGGCTACACCTTC.

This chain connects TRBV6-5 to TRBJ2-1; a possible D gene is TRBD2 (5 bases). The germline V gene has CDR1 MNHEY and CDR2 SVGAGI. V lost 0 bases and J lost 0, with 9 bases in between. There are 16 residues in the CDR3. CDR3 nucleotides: TGTGCCAGCAGTTACTCGAGGGCCACCTCCTACAATGAGCAGTTCTTC. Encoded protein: CASSYSRATSYNEQFF.

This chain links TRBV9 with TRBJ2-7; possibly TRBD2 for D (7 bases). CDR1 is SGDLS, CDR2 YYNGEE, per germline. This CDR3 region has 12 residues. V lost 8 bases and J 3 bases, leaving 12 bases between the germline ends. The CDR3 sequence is CASGGGDYEQYF. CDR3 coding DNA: TGTGCCAGTGGAGGGGGGGACTACGAGCAGTACTTC.

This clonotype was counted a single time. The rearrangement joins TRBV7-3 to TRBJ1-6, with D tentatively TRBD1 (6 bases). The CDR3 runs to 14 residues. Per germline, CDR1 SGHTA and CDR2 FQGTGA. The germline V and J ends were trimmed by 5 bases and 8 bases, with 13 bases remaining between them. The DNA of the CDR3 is TGTGCCAGCAGCCCCGGACAGTTGGATTCACCCCTCCACTTT. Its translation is CASSPGQLDSPLHF.

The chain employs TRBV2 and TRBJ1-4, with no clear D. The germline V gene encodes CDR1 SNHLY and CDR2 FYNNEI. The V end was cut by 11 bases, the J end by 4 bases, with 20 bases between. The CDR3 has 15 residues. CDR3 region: CASSEAAKDNEKLFF. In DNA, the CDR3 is TGTGCCTCATCCGAGGCCGCGAAAGATAATGAAAAACTGTTTTTT. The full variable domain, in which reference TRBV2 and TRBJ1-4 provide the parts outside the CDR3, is EPEVTQTPSHQVTQMGQEVILRCVPISNHLYFYWYRQILGQKVEFLVSFYNNEISEKSEIFDDQFSVERPDGSNFTLKIRSTKLEDSAMYFCASSEAAKDNEKLFFGSGTQLSVL.